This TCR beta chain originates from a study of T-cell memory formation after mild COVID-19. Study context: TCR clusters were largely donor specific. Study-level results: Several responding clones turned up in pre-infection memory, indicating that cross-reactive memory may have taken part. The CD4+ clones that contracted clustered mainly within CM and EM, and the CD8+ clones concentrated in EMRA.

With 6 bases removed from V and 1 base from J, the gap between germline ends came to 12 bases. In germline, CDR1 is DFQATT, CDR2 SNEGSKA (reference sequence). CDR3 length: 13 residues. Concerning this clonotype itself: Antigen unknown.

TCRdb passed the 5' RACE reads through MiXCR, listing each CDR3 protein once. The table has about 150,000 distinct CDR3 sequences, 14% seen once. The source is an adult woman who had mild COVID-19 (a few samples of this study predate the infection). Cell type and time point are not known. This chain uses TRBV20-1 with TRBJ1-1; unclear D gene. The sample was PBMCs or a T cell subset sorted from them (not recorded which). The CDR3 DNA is TGCAGTGCAATTGGACCGACGAACACTGAAGCTTTCTTT. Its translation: CSAIGPTNTEAFF.